Listed below are T cell receptor beta chains from one sample, sequenced in a study of cytomegalovirus exposure and HLA in healthy donors. Only in-frame clones appear in the TCRdb table, and some are missing; sequencing was by immunoSEQ multiplex PCR. The sample table sets out approximately 170,000 clones. Sequences were obtained from PBMCs. The receptor source for this set is a woman aged 18-35 years in good health and CMV-seropositive. Both conserved end residues are part of each CDR3. Each record gives: V gene, D gene, J gene, CDR3 length, CDR3 protein. D genes are given only for firm matches.

v_call: TRBV7-6; d_call: -; j_call: TRBJ2-7; cdr3_length: 13; cdr3_aa: CASSLDTGTEQYF
v_call: TRBV9; d_call: -; j_call: TRBJ1-2; cdr3_length: 15; cdr3_aa: CASSVEPDTDYGYTF
v_call: TRBV7-2; d_call: -; j_call: TRBJ1-4; cdr3_length: 14; cdr3_aa: CASSPRVPNEKLFF
v_call: TRBV9; d_call: TRBD2; j_call: TRBJ2-1; cdr3_length: 15; cdr3_aa: CASPASGGGYNEQFF
v_call: TRBV18; d_call: TRBD1; j_call: TRBJ1-6; cdr3_length: 18; cdr3_aa: CASSHRGLSSSYNSPLHF
v_call: TRBV10-1; d_call: TRBD1; j_call: TRBJ1-5; cdr3_length: 16; cdr3_aa: CASRSDREASNQPQHF
v_call: TRBV19; d_call: -; j_call: TRBJ1-5; cdr3_length: 15; cdr3_aa: CASSIARTANQPQHF
v_call: TRBV7-2; d_call: -; j_call: TRBJ1-3; cdr3_length: 15; cdr3_aa: CASSPPPGSGNTIYF
v_call: TRBV6-1; d_call: -; j_call: TRBJ2-7; cdr3_length: 12; cdr3_aa: CASEGASYEQYF
v_call: TRBV11-2; d_call: -; j_call: TRBJ2-3; cdr3_length: 15; cdr3_aa: CASSPYSSSTDTQYF
v_call: TRBV7-2; d_call: TRBD1; j_call: TRBJ1-5; cdr3_length: 14; cdr3_aa: CASSFDRGHQPQHF
v_call: TRBV18; d_call: -; j_call: TRBJ1-5; cdr3_length: 15; cdr3_aa: CASSPRPNGDQPQHF
v_call: TRBV5-1; d_call: -; j_call: TRBJ2-5; cdr3_length: 14; cdr3_aa: CASSLAQLQETQYF